Listed below are T cell receptor beta chains from one sample, sequenced in a study of shared clonotypes between healthy human individuals. The repertoire was sequenced with immunoSEQ multiplex PCR; TCRdb's copy has only in-frame clones and lacks some. The sample includes millions of clones, approximately 92% of them seen just once. The source material was naive CD4+ T cells sorted from blood. The receptors here all came from a man between 18 and 29 years old in good health. CDR3s include the opening cysteine and the closing phenylalanine or tryptophan. The D gene is left open where the match is weak.

CDR3 protein,V gene,J gene,D gene
CASSGGGTGQETQYF,TRBV9,TRBJ2-5,-
CASSRSASSYNSPLHF,TRBV18,TRBJ1-6,-
CASSFDSNYGYTF,TRBV6-5,TRBJ1-2,-
CASSLGYPTYEQYF,TRBV7-2,TRBJ2-7,-
CSVTISTLSRGGEQYF,TRBV29-1,TRBJ2-7,-
CASSGSLDTQYF,TRBV11-3,TRBJ2-3,-
CASSSNTGELFF,TRBV6-6,TRBJ2-2,-
CASSSGELRQETQYF,TRBV5-1,TRBJ2-5,-
CASSNTPSSYNEQFF,TRBV19,TRBJ2-1,-
CASSIEPWGTYEQYF,TRBV19,TRBJ2-7,-
CASSRTGDSGNTIYF,TRBV6-6,TRBJ1-3,TRBD1
CALGLAGAETQYF,TRBV7-2,TRBJ2-5,TRBD2
CASKIGTSNQPQHF,TRBV19,TRBJ1-5,-
CSVRGGDQPQHF,TRBV29-1,TRBJ1-5,-
CASSPRDEYYGYTF,TRBV11-2,TRBJ1-2,-
CAWSGAGATEAFF,TRBV30,TRBJ1-1,-
CASSQDGGYPGELFF,TRBV4-1,TRBJ2-2,-
CASSLSATNEKLFF,TRBV7-2,TRBJ1-4,-
CASSEIRTVEYF,TRBV6-1,TRBJ2-3,-
CASSLDRDKAF,TRBV5-6,TRBJ1-4,-
CASSPAVLENTGELFF,TRBV5-1,TRBJ2-2,-
CASSPDRKGTEAFF,TRBV7-2,TRBJ1-1,-